This is a list of T cell receptor beta chains from one sample in a study of siplizumab effects on memory and regulatory T cells. The table came from immunoSEQ multiplex PCR; TCRdb's copy has only in-frame clones and leaves some out. The table has approximately 110,000 clones, about 92% seen once. The specimen was CD4+ T cells sorted from blood. These receptors were taken from a human donor in good health. Each CDR3 is given with its conserved first and last residue.

j_gene,v_gene,CDR3aa
TRBJ1-5,TRBV11-2,CASSPHQGQPQHF
TRBJ1-3,TRBV5-4,CASSPDRLSSGNTIYF
TRBJ1-2,TRBV14,CASSQVARDFNPRDYGYTF
TRBJ1-6,TRBV6-1,CASTRGSSYNSPLHF
TRBJ2-4,TRBV5-6,CASSYQGAKNIQYF
TRBJ2-5,TRBV5-4,CASSVKQGSETQYF
TRBJ2-5,TRBV15,CATSRDGLAQETQYF
TRBJ2-1,TRBV30,CAWNLPGGLDNEQFF
TRBJ2-3,TRBV6-6,CASSHRGSTDTQYF
TRBJ1-2,TRBV19,CASSTLNRPGQGRQGYTF
TRBJ1-5,TRBV5-1,CASSPGEYSNQPQHF
TRBJ2-1,TRBV6-5,CASSYRGYNEQFF
TRBJ2-3,TRBV7-8,CASSPTSGRVRGTQYF
TRBJ2-1,TRBV10-3,CAISEETSVVNEQFF
TRBJ2-5,TRBV7-8,CASSLGLRGAGETQYF
TRBJ2-1,TRBV29-1,CSVGVTVTSANNEQFF
TRBJ2-7,TRBV23-1,CASSQPDRDEQYF
TRBJ2-7,TRBV14,CASSQRTQGSGEQYF
TRBJ2-7,TRBV2,CASRRQGRPYF
TRBJ2-2,TRBV9,CASSVPPGAGGTGELFF
TRBJ1-5,TRBV6-1,CASSEAFGQRYSNQPQHF
TRBJ2-2,TRBV7-8,CASSFRRGGTGELFF
TRBJ2-7,TRBV7-9,CASSLGDRDGRWEQYF
TRBJ1-3,TRBV5-8,CASSLASSGNTIYF
TRBJ2-7,TRBV5-1,CASSLVVDRPYEQYF
TRBJ1-1,TRBV28,CASSFRNTEAFF
TRBJ2-5,TRBV18,CASSLGHVETQYF
TRBJ1-1,TRBV7-8,CASSPQHDTEAFF
TRBJ2-5,TRBV5-1,CASSTSAGGPEQETQYF
TRBJ2-2,TRBV5-1,CASSLGTGGVGELFF
TRBJ2-7,TRBV7-9,CASSNRGQGIHEQYF
TRBJ2-3,TRBV6-1,CASRELALGTDTQYF
TRBJ2-3,TRBV4-1,CASSQDPSGGAYYTQYF
TRBJ2-1,TRBV9,CASSVSSPNEQFF
TRBJ2-6,TRBV2,CASAGTGGAGANVLTF
TRBJ2-2,TRBV7-9,CASSSRQYTGELFF
TRBJ1-2,TRBV4-3,CASSHGGTGGYTF
TRBJ1-2,TRBV6-1,CASSEVRDYGYTF
TRBJ2-7,TRBV7-2,CASSSLVDHEQYF
TRBJ2-5,TRBV11-3,CASSPGLAGTETQYF
TRBJ2-3,TRBV6-5,CASSSERDTQYF
TRBJ2-5,TRBV5-1,CASSSGPRETQYF
TRBJ1-3,TRBV18,CASSSDRAGNTIYF
TRBJ2-1,TRBV18,CASSLTQASSSYNEQFF
TRBJ2-4,TRBV15,CATSRDFTGTSGTKNIQYF
TRBJ1-2,TRBV5-1,CASSSTGSYGYTF
TRBJ2-5,TRBV21-1,CASPHDLGQGFWTQYF
TRBJ1-5,TRBV9,CASSSGTRGNQPQHF
TRBJ1-2,TRBV6-4,CASSDSPGDGYTF
TRBJ2-3,TRBV5-1,CASSLSGGPGTDTQYF
TRBJ1-3,TRBV7-9,CASSLVTAGTGNTIYF